Listed below are T cell receptor beta chains from one sample, sequenced in a study of T-cell memory formation after mild COVID-19. TCRdb used MiXCR to reprocess the 5' RACE reads, holding one entry per CDR3 protein. Of roughly 410,000 distinct CDR3 sequences listed, approximately 24% were seen once; the top ten hold 7% to 9.5%. What was sequenced was PBMCs or a T cell subset sorted from them (not recorded which). These receptors were collected from an adult woman who had mild COVID-19 (a few samples of this study predate the infection). Cell type and time point are not known. Both conserved end residues are part of each CDR3. The order of the fields is V gene, CDR3 length, clone size, D gene, J gene, CDR3 DNA, CDR3 protein. D genes are given only for firm matches. Rows give clone size only sometimes, using once, few, many, or a class for an expanded clone.

TRBV4-3,15,-,TRBD2,TRBJ2-7,TGCGCCAGCAGCCAAGAGGCTAGCGGAACCTACGAGCAGTACTTC,CASSQEASGTYEQYF
TRBV6-5,14,few,-,TRBJ1-2,TGTGCCAGCAGTTACTCTCCGATCAACTATGGCTACACCTTC,CASSYSPINYGYTF
TRBV7-2,16,few,TRBD2,TRBJ2-2,TGTGCCAGCAGCTTTGGACTAGCGGGGGGGACCGGGGAGCTGTTTTTT,CASSFGLAGGTGELFF
TRBV14,14,-,-,TRBJ2-7,TGTGCCAGCAGCCAAGATACGGGGACCGACGAGCAGTACTTC,CASSQDTGTDEQYF
TRBV4-3,17,few,TRBD1,TRBJ2-1,TGCGCCAGCAGCCAAGCTTCTTATGTAAGGGGGCCGGGTGAGCAGTTCTTC,CASSQASYVRGPGEQFF
TRBV7-9,15,many,TRBD2,TRBJ2-7,TGTGCCAGCAGCTCCCTCGCGGGAGGGTCCTACGAGCAGTACTTC,CASSSLAGGSYEQYF
TRBV29-1,15,-,TRBD1,TRBJ2-1,TGCAGCGTTGTTCTTCTGGGACAGCGGATAAATGAGCAGTTCTTC,CSVVLLGQRINEQFF
TRBV18,16,-,TRBD2,TRBJ2-3,TGTGCCAGCTCACCACGACTAGCGGGACGGACAGATACGCAGTATTTT,CASSPRLAGRTDTQYF
TRBV10-3,17,few,TRBD1,TRBJ2-4,TGTGCCATCAGTGAGTCCATGACAGGGCTAGCCAAAAACATTCAGTACTTC,CAISESMTGLAKNIQYF
TRBV5-1,16,few,TRBD1,TRBJ1-1,TGCGCCAGCAGCTTAGTACCGGGACAGGGTTGGACTGAAGCTTTCTTT,CASSLVPGQGWTEAFF
TRBV11-2,13,-,-,TRBJ2-1,TGTGCCAGCAGCTTAGTCCCTCAGGGTGAGCAGTTCTTC,CASSLVPQGEQFF